This T cell receptor (beta chain) emerged from a study of T cells in Graves' hyperthyroidism and ophthalmopathy. The CDR3 runs to 14 residues. The ends lost 7 bases at V and 4 bases at J; junction bases unmatched: 8. In this sample, this clonotype turned up many times. Amplification of TCR beta CDR3 regions was performed using RNA transcripts as template. HTBI primers were used for first-round RT-PCR of the TCR CDR3. TCRdb fed the multiplex PCR reads into MiXCR, producing one record per CDR3 protein. This table holds a few hundred thousand distinct CDR3 sequences, more than 15% found once. The sample consisted of blood. This chain joins TRBV12-3 or TRBV12-4 and TRBJ1-1; 8 nucleotides match TRBD1. This receptor was taken from a woman younger than 35 with Graves' hyperthyroidism that later progressed to Graves' ophthalmopathy. The CDR3 DNA sequence: TGTGCCAGCAATTCAGGACAGGGCTCCACTGAAGCTTTCTTT. Translated, it gives CASNSGQGSTEAFF.